Detailed here is one T cell receptor (beta chain). Its binding antigen is unknown. No base quality information exists; no much larger clone differs at one position. According to the study, the label for this sample's time point signals: 24 weeks on oral tofacitinib. The meaning of the sample's treatment or condition label: oral pan-JAK inhibitor, 5-10 mg twice daily. From alopecia areata patients, peripheral blood was collected along with lesional scalp punch biopsies. PBMCs were isolated by density centrifugation and stained for CD3, CD4 and CD8, after which CD4+ and CD8+ T cells were sorted on a FACSAria. The data were taken from a study of CD8+ T cells in alopecia areata (dated by TCRdb to the late 2010s). Study-wide context: The treated patients, all with moderate-to-severe alopecia areata, were enrolled in an open-label pilot trial of oral tofacitinib given at 5 to 10 mg twice daily. Patients received tofacitinib for 6 to 18 months and were then followed off drug for 6 months to check for delayed response and recurrence. Disease severity in treated patients was measured with the SALT score, which quantifies the percentage of affected scalp surface area. To study T cell clonal expansion in alopecia areata, the researchers applied high-throughput TCRbeta sequencing to both the C3H/HeJ mouse model and human patients. Human TCRbeta sequencing covered scalp tissue and sorted CD4+ and CD8+ peripheral blood T cells from patchy and totalis/universalis alopecia areata patients and healthy controls. Biopsies were taken from tofacitinib-treated patients at baseline and at 4 and 24 weeks of treatment, and a later scalp biopsy was taken in several of the tofacitinib-treated patients. Clonality in the scalp was compared among normal scalp (n=4), patchy alopecia areata scalp (n=8), and alopecia totalis/universalis scalp (n=8). RNA was extracted with the PAXgene miRNA kit for fixed scalp, the miRNeasy kit for PBMCs, and the RNeasy kit for mouse skin. TCRbeta CDR3 regions were amplified by immunoSEQ multiplex PCR with 35 Vbeta forward and 13 Jbeta reverse primers.

Library creation used the immunoSEQ multiplex PCR assay. For TCR sequencing, RNA was extracted from every sample and reverse transcribed into cDNA to serve as template. SuperScript III was used to make first-strand cDNA, primed with a 2:1 mix of oligo-dT and random hexamers. A synthetic immune receptor repertoire was used to measure amplification bias, and any remaining bias was corrected computationally. As for how the authors treated the data: Raw reads were preprocessed to remove errors, and CDR3 was defined by IMGT conventions from the conserved cysteine to phenylalanine. Clonality was computed as 1 minus the Shannon entropy, with the entropy normalized by log2 of the number of productive unique TCRs. Whether scalp clones were CD4 or CD8 was inferred by matching scalp TCRbeta sequences against CD4 and CD8 repertoires sorted from blood. TCRdb took over this immuneACCESS table, retaining in-frame rearrangements with V and J assigned. Such tables are incomplete; in checked studies, under half of the missing clones stem from an unresolved V gene, and the remainder is unexplained. V, J and clone size are taken as reported in that table, and D and trimming were inferred from the DNA itself. This sample lists 150,000 to 200,000 clones; 55% to 75% were detected once. Jointly, the top ten make up approximately 15% of the sample.

The germline V gene sets CDR1 to MGHDK and CDR2 to SYGVNS. The V end loses 1 base and the J end loses 5 bases, and a stretch of 11 bases separates them. Including the terminal cysteine and phenylalanine, the CDR3 comprises 14 residues. Of the read, only the CDR3 DNA is kept; its 42 bases are in frame from base 1. General study outcomes and caveats: Tofacitinib significantly decreased scalp clonality and the number of expanded CD8+ clones among the top 100 scalp clones. Unlike mouse skin, which is dominated by gammadelta T cells, normal human skin has resident alphabeta T cells that are also sequenced, and this complicates analysis of the scalp TCR repertoire. Because the treated cohort was small and included a single nonresponder, larger studies are needed to assess links between baseline CD8+ expansion and response. During tofacitinib treatment, many expanded lesional clones stuck around in both scalp and blood, and this persistence may partly explain why relapse happens after treatment is stopped. Shared TCR sequences between patients were less evident than in mice, which may be partly attributable to HLA diversity in the patient population. Lesional scalp, especially in alopecia totalis/universalis, showed higher clonality and more expanded CD8+ clones than normal scalp, suggesting antigenic drive.

The material was CD4+ T cells sorted from blood, obtained at week 24, from a patient treated with tofacitinib. The rearrangement combines TRBV25-1 with TRBJ2-5, with no D gene named confidently. The source is a human donor with alopecia areata. CDR3 sequence: CASSESWSPETQYF. The DNA reads TGTGCCAGCAGTGAATCGTGGAGTCCGGAGACCCAGTACTTC.